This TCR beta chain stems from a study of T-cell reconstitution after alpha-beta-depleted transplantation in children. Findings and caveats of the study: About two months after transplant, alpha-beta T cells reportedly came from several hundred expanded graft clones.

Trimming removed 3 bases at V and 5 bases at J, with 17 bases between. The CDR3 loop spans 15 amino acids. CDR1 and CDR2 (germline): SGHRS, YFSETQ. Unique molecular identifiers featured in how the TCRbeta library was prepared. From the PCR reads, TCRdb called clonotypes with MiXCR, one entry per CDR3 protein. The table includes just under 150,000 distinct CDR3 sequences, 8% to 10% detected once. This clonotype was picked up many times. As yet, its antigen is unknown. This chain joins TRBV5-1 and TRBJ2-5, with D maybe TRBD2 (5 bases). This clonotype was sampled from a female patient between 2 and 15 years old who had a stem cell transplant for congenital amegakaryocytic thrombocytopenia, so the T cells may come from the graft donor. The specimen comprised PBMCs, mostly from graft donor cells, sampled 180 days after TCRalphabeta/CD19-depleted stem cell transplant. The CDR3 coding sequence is TGCGCCAGCAGCTGGGGAGCCTTGCCGGGGGAGACCCAGTACTTC. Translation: CASSWGALPGETQYF.